This T cell receptor (beta chain) appears in the sequencing data of a study of T cell responses to AZD1222 COVID-19 vaccine. In the case of this clone: As yet, its antigen is unknown.

Sequencing was performed with immunoSEQ multiplex PCR; in TCRdb, only in-frame clones are kept and a portion is missing. The sample contains roughly 120,000 clones, roughly 85% of which appear only once. Study-wide results and limits: Vaccine-associated CD4 TCRs ranged over spike, dominating at 160-218 and 743-854. White British people made up most donors, females outnumbered males, and clonal diversity was possibly underestimated. Reportedly, nearly half of unique spike TCRs recognized epitopes outside B.1.351/B.1.1.7 mutations.

From germline, CDR1 is SGHRS and CDR2 YFSETQ. The germline V and J ends were trimmed by 4 bases and 5 bases, with 12 bases remaining between them. The CDR3 is 13 residues long. The chain joins TRBV5-1 to TRBJ1-2; the D gene is possibly TRBD1 (5 bases). Sequences were derived from peripheral blood, sampled 28 days after the second AZD1222 dose. This receptor was obtained from an adult who received the AZD1222 COVID-19 vaccine. The CDR3 protein is CASSQGSDYGYTF. The CDR3 nucleotides are TGCGCCAGCAGCCAGGGTTCGGATTATGGCTACACCTTC.